This section outlines one T cell receptor beta chain sequence together with its context. Its antigen is still unknown. This sample was taken from a study of naive and memory T cell subsets. Whole-study results and caveats: No ground truth validated the naive and memory repertoire findings.

Trimming shortened V by 9 bases and J by 0 bases, and 5 bases separated the two germline ends. The CDR3 sequence is 13 residues long. Germline V lookup: CDR1 KGHDR, CDR2 SFDVKD. The beta constant-region primer was an equimolar mix of two oligonucleotides covering TRBC1 and TRBC2. The cDNA 3' end received a ligated single-stranded oligonucleotide carrying the SP2 primer and a 12-nucleotide UMI. TCRdb passed the UMI-ligation and nested PCR reads through MiXCR, listing each CDR3 protein once. The data show 29,000 or so distinct CDR3 sequences, roughly 10% seen once. This rearrangement joins TRBV24-1 to TRBJ2-6, with D uncertain. This receptor was obtained from a human donor in good health. Sequenced input: effector memory CD4+ T cells from blood. The subset here: effector memory, CD45RA- CD27-. CDR3 DNA sequence: TGTGCCACCCGAGCCTCTGGGGCCAACGTCCTGACTTTC. Protein: CATRASGANVLTF.